Below, 21 T cell receptor beta chains from the same sample are listed, as sequenced in a study of OX40 agonist ivuxolimab in advanced cancers. The library was generated by the immunoSEQ multiplex PCR assay. TCRdb provides this immuneACCESS table in a form limited to in-frame rearrangements. Some clones are lacking; in checked studies, under half of them reflect an unresolved V gene, and why the rest are absent is not known. The table for this sample lists 9,800 or so clones; 80% to 90% of them were counted only once. Around 13% of the sample is held by the ten biggest clonotypes. The source was CD4+ or CD8+ T cells sorted from blood, collected in a trial of the OX40 agonist ivuxolimab. These receptors were collected from an adult with an advanced solid tumor such as melanoma, head and neck, liver or kidney cancer.

This clone showed up just a few times. This sequence joins TRBV5-1 and TRBJ2-2; D gene unclear. V shed 0 bases and J shed 2 bases, with 5 bases lying between them. This CDR3 has 14 residues. Per the germline V gene, CDR1 is SGHRS and CDR2 is YFSETQ. In DNA, the CDR3 is TGCGCCAGCAGCTTGGAACGCAACACCGGGGAGCTGTTTTTT. As protein: CASSLERNTGELFF.

The V call is TRBV5-6, the J call TRBJ2-7, with a weak D call TRBD2 (7 bases). Germline V CDR1 and CDR2: SGHDT, YYEEEE. The CDR3 consists of 14 residues. V lost 1 base and J lost 4, with 12 bases in between. The CDR3 DNA sequence: TGTGCCAGCAGCTTGAGAGAGGGGGGGTACGAGCAGTACTTC. The encoded protein is CASSLREGGYEQYF.

The rearrangement uses TRBV30 and TRBJ1-3, with unresolved D. The V end was cut by 0 bases, the J end by 2 bases, with 8 bases between. The V gene's germline CDR1 is GTSNPN and CDR2 SVGIG (reference sequence). The CDR3 totals 14 residues. This CDR3 reads CAWSVLPTGNTIYF. The CDR3 DNA reads as TGTGCCTGGAGTGTGTTGCCGACTGGAAACACCATATATTTT.

There are a few counts of this clone. This sequence joins TRBV19 and TRBJ1-4, with 9 bases that match TRBD1. CDR3 length: 13 residues. Germline-derived CDR1 and CDR2 are LNHDA and SQIVND (reference sequence). With V trimmed by 9 bases and J by 7 bases, 6 bases remained unmatched. The CDR3 bases are TGTGCCAGCCGGGGACAGGGTGCTGAAAAACTGTTTTTT. Its protein is CASRGQGAEKLFF. The complete variable domain, with remaining parts taken from reference TRBV19 and TRBJ1-4, reads DGGITQSPKYLFRKEGQNVTLSCEQNLNHDAMYWYRQDPGQGLRLIYYSQIVNDFQKGDIAEGYSVSREKKESFPLTVTSAQKNPTAFYLCASRGQGAEKLFFGSGTQLSVL.

J is TRBJ2-5 and V is TRBV11-1; D is unclear. CDR1 and CDR2 from the germline V gene are SGHAT and FQDESV (reference sequence). V was pared by 1 base and J by 5 bases, with 5 bases between. The CDR3 spans 12 residues. The CDR3 region is CASSLGRETQYF. As DNA, the CDR3 is TGTGCCAGCAGCTTAGGGCGTGAGACCCAGTACTTC.

The chain links TRBV19 to TRBJ1-2, with 8 bases lining up with TRBD1. The CDR3 covers 15 residues. Germline V CDR1 and CDR2: LNHDA, SQIVND (reference sequence). J gave up 2 bases and V 2 bases, and 4 bases lay outside the gene matches. CDR3 loop: CASSIPGGGNYGYTF. In nucleotides, the CDR3 is TGTGCCAGTAGTATACCAGGGGGCGGCAACTATGGCTACACCTTC.

This clone is judged medium-sized. DNA of the CDR3: TGTGCCAGCAGTCCCCAACCACAGGGCTGGGCTGGCTACACCTTC. Amino acid sequence: CASSPQPQGWAGYTF. The chain employs TRBV28 and TRBJ1-2, with D perhaps matching TRBD1 (6 bases). V gave up 5 bases and J gave up 7 bases, with 20 bases separating them. Per germline, CDR1 MDHEN and CDR2 SYDVKM. The CDR3 sequence is 15 residues long.

The rearrangement uses TRBV28 and TRBJ2-1; 14 nucleotides align to TRBD2. V shed 5 bases, J shed 5 bases, and the junction held 8 bases outside the gene matches. Per germline, CDR1 MDHEN and CDR2 SYDVKM. The CDR3 has 17 amino acids. The CDR3 DNA reads TGTGCCAGCAGTCTGACTAGCGGGAGGGGAGTAAACAATGAGCAGTTCTTC. The encoded protein is CASSLTSGRGVNNEQFF.

The rearrangement uses TRBV10-3 and TRBJ1-1, with D uncertain. Between the trimmed V and J ends, which lost 5 bases and 0 bases, there was a span of 10 bases. CDR3 length: 14 amino acids. Germline V gives CDR1 ENHRY, CDR2 SYGVKD. The DNA for the CDR3 is TGTGCCATCAGTTCGGAGGCCATGAACACTGAAGCTTTCTTT. Its translation: CAISSEAMNTEAFF.

The chain has TRBV4-2 and TRBJ2-7; D possibly matches TRBD1 or TRBD2 (5 bases each). CDR3 size: 15 residues. V lost 0 bases to trimming and J lost 7 bases, with 16 bases between them. From germline, CDR1 is LGHNA and CDR2 YNFKEQ. CDR3 bases: TGTGCCAGCAGCCAAGAATGGGCCGGGACGAGGGAGCAGTACTTC. This sequence encodes CASSQEWAGTREQYF.

The chain links TRBV29-1 to TRBJ2-7; D assignment may be TRBD1 or TRBD2 (5 bases each). Germline V lookup: CDR1 SQVTM, CDR2 ANQGSEA. Deletions cut 3 bases from V and 2 bases from J, with 14 bases between. This CDR3 is built from 14 residues. CDR3 sequence: CSVDGDSGTYEQYF. The CDR3 DNA is TGCAGCGTTGATGGTGACAGCGGCACCTACGAGCAGTACTTC.

The chain joins TRBV28 to TRBJ2-2, with a possible D match to TRBD2 (5 bases). The CDR3 has 14 amino acids. Looked up from germline, CDR1 is MDHEN and CDR2 is SYDVKM. Trimming left V 4 bases short and J 2 bases short, with 8 bases between. In DNA form, the CDR3 reads TGTGCCAGCAGTTCCCGACTAAACACCGGGGAGCTGTTTTTT. Residues: CASSSRLNTGELFF.

CDR3 bases: TGTGCCAGCCAAGACAACTCTGGAAACACCATATATTTT. This gives the protein CASQDNSGNTIYF. V and J are TRBV18 and TRBJ1-3; D gene ambiguous. Between the trimmed V and J ends, which lost 8 bases and 0 bases, there was a span of 8 bases. Germline-derived CDR1 and CDR2 are KGHSH and LQKENI. CDR3 length: 13 amino acids.

This rearrangement joins TRBV7-6 to TRBJ2-7; D is tentatively TRBD1 or TRBD2 (5 bases each). Germline V gene sequence: CDR1 SGHVS, CDR2 FNYEAQ. V was cut by 3 bases and J by 2 bases, with 14 bases left in between. This CDR3 contains 15 residues. CDR3 in DNA: TGTGCCAGCAGCTTGAACCAGGGAGAAGCCTACGAGCAGTACTTC. Encoded protein: CASSLNQGEAYEQYF.

J is TRBJ1-2 and V is TRBV7-2; 7 bases are a match to TRBD1. CDR1 is SGHTA and CDR2 is FQGNSA in the germline V gene. V shed 5 bases, J shed 3 bases, and the junction held 6 bases outside the gene matches. The CDR3 spans 14 residues. The CDR3 here is CASSRRQGDYGYTF. The CDR3 bases are TGTGCCAGCAGCCGCCGACAGGGCGACTATGGCTACACCTTC.

This sequence joins TRBV5-4 and TRBJ2-1; D ambiguous. CDR3 length equals 12 residues. The germline V gene has CDR1 SGHNT and CDR2 YYREEE (reference sequence). Trimming took off 2 bases at V and 8 bases at J, with 8 bases between the two ends. The DNA of the CDR3 is TGTGCCAGCAGCTTTCCTGGTGATGAGCAGTTCTTC. Residues: CASSFPGDEQFF.

The chain employs TRBV6-1 and TRBJ2-7; D may be TRBD2 (7 bases). CDR1 MNHNS and CDR2 SASEGT come from the germline V gene. The CDR3 spans 15 residues. The V and J ends lost 6 bases and 5 bases respectively, with 20 bases between them. CDR3 DNA: TGTGCCAGCAGACGAGGGGGGGCGAAGACGGACGAGCAGTACTTC. Its translation: CASRRGGAKTDEQYF.

V is TRBV6-5 and J is TRBJ1-1, with TRBD1 matching over 8 bases. Per germline, CDR1 MNHEY and CDR2 SVGAGI. With V trimmed by 5 bases and J by 6 bases, 5 bases remained unmatched. The CDR3 is 13 amino acids. This CDR3 reads CASSLQGAPEAFF. Written as DNA, the CDR3 is TGTGCCAGCAGTCTGCAGGGGGCCCCTGAAGCTTTCTTT.

This chain uses TRBV5-6 with TRBJ2-7, with a weak D call TRBD2 (6 bases). The CDR3 has 15 residues. Between the trimmed V and J ends, which lost 0 bases and 2 bases, there was a span of 12 bases. CDR1 and CDR2 from the germline V gene are SGHDT and YYEEEE. In nucleotides, the CDR3 is TGTGCCAGCAGCTTGGATTTGGGGGGAGCCTACGAGCAGTACTTC. Amino acid sequence: CASSLDLGGAYEQYF. Full variable domain (rest looked up from reference TRBV5-6 and TRBJ2-7): DAGVTQSPTHLIKTRGQQVTLRCSPKSGHDTVSWYQQALGQGPQFIFQYYEEEERQRGNFPDRFSGHQFPNYSSELNVNALLLGDSALYLCASSLDLGGAYEQYFGPGTRLTVT.

In its sample, this clone was seen once. The chain recombines TRBV28 with TRBJ2-5; 8 bases agree with TRBD2. V gave up 8 bases and J gave up 5 bases; unmatched junction bases: 13. Germline CDR1 reads MDHEN; CDR2 reads SYDVKM. The CDR3 consists of 15 residues. The CDR3 is CASRTVTGGRETQYF. CDR3 in DNA: TGTGCCAGCCGAACCGTGACGGGAGGGCGGGAGACCCAGTACTTC.

The V gene is TRBV28, the J gene TRBJ2-7, with 13 bases lining up with TRBD2. From germline, CDR1 is MDHEN and CDR2 SYDVKM. The junction had 12 bases not matched to a gene; V was cut back by 7 bases and J by 6 bases. The CDR3 covers 16 residues. For the CDR3, the DNA is TGTGCCAGCACCTCAAGGACTAGCGGGAGCAGGGGCGAGCAGTACTTC. It is translated as CASTSRTSGSRGEQYF.